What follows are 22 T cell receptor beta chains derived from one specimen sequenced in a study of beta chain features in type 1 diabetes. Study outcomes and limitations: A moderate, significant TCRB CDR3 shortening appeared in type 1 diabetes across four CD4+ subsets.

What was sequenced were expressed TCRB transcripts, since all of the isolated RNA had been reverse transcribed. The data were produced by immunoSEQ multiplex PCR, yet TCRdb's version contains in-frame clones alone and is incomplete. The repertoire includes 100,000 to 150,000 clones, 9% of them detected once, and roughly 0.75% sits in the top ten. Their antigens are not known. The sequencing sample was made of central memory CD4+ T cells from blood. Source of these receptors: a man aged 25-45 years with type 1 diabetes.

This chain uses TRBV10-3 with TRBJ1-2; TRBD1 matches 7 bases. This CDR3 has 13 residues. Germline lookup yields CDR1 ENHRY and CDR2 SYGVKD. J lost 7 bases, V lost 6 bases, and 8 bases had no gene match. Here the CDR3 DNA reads TGTGCCATCAGGCCACAGGGGAGTGGTGGCTACACCTTC. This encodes CAIRPQGSGGYTF.

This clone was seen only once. The CDR3 region has the DNA TGTGCCAGCAGTCCTAGACAGGGAGGCTATGGCTACACCTTC. Its translation is CASSPRQGGYGYTF. The gene calls are TRBV25-1 and TRBJ1-2; the match to TRBD1 covers 7 bases. J lost 4 bases, V lost 5 bases, and 7 bases had no gene match. The CDR3 totals 14 residues. Germline lookup yields CDR1 MGHDK and CDR2 SYGVNS.

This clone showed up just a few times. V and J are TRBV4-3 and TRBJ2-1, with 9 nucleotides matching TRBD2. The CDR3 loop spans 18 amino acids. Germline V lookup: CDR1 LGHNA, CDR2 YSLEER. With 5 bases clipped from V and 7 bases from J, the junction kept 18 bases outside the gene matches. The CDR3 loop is CASSAQAGGWGGWNEQFF. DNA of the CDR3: TGCGCCAGCAGCGCCCAAGCGGGGGGCTGGGGAGGATGGAATGAGCAGTTCTTC.

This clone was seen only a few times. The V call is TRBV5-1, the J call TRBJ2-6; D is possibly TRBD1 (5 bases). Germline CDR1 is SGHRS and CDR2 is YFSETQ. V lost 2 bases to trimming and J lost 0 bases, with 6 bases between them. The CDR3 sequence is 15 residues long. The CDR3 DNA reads TGCGCCAGCAGCTTCCAGGGCTCTGGGGCCAACGTCCTGACTTTC. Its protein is CASSFQGSGANVLTF.

CDR3 residues: CASSQGLAGGPVVDTQYF. CDR3 nucleotides: TGTGCCAGCAGCCAGGGACTAGCGGGGGGGCCGGTGGTAGATACGCAGTATTTT. The chain combines TRBV4-2 with TRBJ2-3; 16 bases fit TRBD2. Germline V gene lookup returns CDR1 LGHNA and CDR2 YNFKEQ. The CDR3 extends over 18 amino acids. V shed 3 bases and J 5 bases; nucleotides not matched to a gene: 8.

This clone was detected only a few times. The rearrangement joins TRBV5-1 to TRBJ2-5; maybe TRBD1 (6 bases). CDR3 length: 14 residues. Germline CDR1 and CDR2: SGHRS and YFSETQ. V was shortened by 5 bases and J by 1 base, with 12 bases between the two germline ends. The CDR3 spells CASSTDRLQETQYF. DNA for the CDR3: TGCGCCAGCAGTACCGACAGGCTCCAAGAGACCCAGTACTTC.

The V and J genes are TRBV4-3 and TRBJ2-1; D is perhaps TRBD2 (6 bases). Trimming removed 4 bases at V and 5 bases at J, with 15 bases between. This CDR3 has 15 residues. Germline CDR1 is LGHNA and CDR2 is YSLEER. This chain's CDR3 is CASSRPSAGNNEQFF. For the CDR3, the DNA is TGCGCCAGCAGCCGACCTAGCGCTGGTAACAATGAGCAGTTCTTC.

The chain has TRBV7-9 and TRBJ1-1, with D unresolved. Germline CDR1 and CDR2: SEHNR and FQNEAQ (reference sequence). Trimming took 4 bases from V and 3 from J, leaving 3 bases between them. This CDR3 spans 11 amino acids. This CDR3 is CASSSYTEAFF. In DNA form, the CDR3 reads TGTGCCAGCAGCTCGTACACTGAAGCTTTCTTT. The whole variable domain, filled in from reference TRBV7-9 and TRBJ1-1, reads DTGVSQNPRHKITKRGQNVTFRCDPISEHNRLYWYRQTLGQGPEFLTYFQNEAQLEKSRLLSDRFSAERPKGSFSTLEIQRTEQGDSAMYLCASSSYTEAFFGQGTRLTVV.

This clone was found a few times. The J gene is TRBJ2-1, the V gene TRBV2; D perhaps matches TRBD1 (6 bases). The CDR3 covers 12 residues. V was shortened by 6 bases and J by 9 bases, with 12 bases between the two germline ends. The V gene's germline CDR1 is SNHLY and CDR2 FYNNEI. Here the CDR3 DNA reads TGTGCCAGCAGATCAGGGGCCGGTGAGCAGTTCTTC. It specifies CASRSGAGEQFF.

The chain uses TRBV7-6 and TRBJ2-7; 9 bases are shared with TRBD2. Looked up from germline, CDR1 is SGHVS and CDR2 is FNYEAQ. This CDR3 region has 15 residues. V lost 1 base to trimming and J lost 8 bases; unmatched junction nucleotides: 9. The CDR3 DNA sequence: TGTGCCAGCAGCTTAGAGGGCGGGGGGGTTCCGAAGCAGTACTTC. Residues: CASSLEGGGVPKQYF. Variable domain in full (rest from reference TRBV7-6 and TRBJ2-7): GAGVSQSPRYKVTKRGQDVALRCDPISGHVSLYWYRQALGQGPEFLTYFNYEAQQDKSGLPNDRFSAERPEGSISTLTIQRTEQRDSAMYRCASSLEGGGVPKQYFGPGTRLTVT.

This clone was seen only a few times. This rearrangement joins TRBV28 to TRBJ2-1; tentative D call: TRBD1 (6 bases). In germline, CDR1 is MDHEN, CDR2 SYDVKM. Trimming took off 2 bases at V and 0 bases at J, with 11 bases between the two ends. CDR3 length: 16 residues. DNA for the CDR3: TGTGCCAGCAGTTTACCCCAGGGGACCTCCTACAATGAGCAGTTCTTC. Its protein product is CASSLPQGTSYNEQFF.

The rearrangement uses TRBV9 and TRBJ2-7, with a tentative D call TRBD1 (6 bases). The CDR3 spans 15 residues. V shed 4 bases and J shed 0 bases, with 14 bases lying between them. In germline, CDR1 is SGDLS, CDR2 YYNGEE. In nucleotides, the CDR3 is TGTGCCAGCAGCCCGCGGACAGACCCCTCCTACGAGCAGTACTTC. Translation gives CASSPRTDPSYEQYF.

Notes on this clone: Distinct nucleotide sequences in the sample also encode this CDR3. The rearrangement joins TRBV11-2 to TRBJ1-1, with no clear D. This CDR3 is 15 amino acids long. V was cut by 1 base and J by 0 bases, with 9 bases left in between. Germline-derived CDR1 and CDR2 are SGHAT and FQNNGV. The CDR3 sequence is CASSLGPGMNTEAFF. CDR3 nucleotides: TGTGCCAGCAGCTTAGGCCCAGGCATGAACACTGAAGCTTTCTTT.

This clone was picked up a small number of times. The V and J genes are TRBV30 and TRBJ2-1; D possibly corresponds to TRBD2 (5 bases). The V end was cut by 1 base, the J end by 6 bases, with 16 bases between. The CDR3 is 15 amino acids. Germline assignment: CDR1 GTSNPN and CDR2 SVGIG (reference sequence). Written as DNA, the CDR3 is TGTGCCTGGAGTGCCCCAGGCGCCCTAGCCAATGAGCAGTTCTTC. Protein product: CAWSAPGALANEQFF. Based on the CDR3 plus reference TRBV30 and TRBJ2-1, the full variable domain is SQTIHQWPATLVQPVGSPLSLECTVEGTSNPNLYWYRQAAGRGLQLLFYSVGIGQISSEVPQNLSASRPQDRQFILSSKKLLLSDSGFYLCAWSAPGALANEQFFGPGTRLTVL.

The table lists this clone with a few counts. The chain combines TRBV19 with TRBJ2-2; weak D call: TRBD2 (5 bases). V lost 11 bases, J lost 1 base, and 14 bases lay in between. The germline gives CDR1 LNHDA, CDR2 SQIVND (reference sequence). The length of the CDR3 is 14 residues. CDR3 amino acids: CAGQREMNTGELFF. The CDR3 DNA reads TGTGCCGGGCAAAGGGAGATGAACACCGGGGAGCTGTTTTTT.

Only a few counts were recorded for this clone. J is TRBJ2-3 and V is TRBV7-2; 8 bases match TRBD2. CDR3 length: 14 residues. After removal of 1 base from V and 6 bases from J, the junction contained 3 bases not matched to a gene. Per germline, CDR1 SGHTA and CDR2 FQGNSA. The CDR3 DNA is TGTGCCAGCAGCTTAGAAAGACTAGCGGATACGCAGTATTTT. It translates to CASSLERLADTQYF.

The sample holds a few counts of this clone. The CDR3 spells CASSPRQGELGQYF. The CDR3 bases are TGTGCCAGCAGCCCACGACAGGGGGAATTGGGGCAGTACTTC. J is TRBJ2-7 and V is TRBV7-2; 9 nucleotides agree with TRBD1. Germline V gene sequence: CDR1 SGHTA, CDR2 FQGNSA. The CDR3 extends over 14 amino acids. V dropped 5 bases and J dropped 9; count of bases not matched to a gene: 11.

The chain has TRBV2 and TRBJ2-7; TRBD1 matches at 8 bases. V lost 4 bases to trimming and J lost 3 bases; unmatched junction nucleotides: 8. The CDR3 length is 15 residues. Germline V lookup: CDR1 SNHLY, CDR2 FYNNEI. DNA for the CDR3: TGTGCCAGCAGTGCTAGAAGACAGGGGCTCTACGAGCAGTACTTC. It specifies CASSARRQGLYEQYF. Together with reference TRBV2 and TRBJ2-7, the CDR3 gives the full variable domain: EPEVTQTPSHQVTQMGQEVILRCVPISNHLYFYWYRQILGQKVEFLVSFYNNEISEKSEIFDDQFSVERPDGSNFTLKIRSTKLEDSAMYFCASSARRQGLYEQYFGPGTRLTVT.

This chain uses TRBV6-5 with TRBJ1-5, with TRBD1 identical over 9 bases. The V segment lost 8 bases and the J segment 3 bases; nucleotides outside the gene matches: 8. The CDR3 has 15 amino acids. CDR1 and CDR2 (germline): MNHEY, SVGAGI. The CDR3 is CASRGTGNSNQPQHF. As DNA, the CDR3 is TGTGCCAGCCGGGGGACAGGGAACTCCAATCAGCCCCAGCATTTT.

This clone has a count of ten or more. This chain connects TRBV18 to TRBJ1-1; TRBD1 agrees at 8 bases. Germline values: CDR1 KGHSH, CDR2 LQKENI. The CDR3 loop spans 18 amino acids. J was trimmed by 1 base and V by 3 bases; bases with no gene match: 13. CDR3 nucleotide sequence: TGTGCCAGCTCACCCTCATCGACAGGGGTCAATCCGAACACTGAAGCTTTCTTT. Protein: CASSPSSTGVNPNTEAFF.

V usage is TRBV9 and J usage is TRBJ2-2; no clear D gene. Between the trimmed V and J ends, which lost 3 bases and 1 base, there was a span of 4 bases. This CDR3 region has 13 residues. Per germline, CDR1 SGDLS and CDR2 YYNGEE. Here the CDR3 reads CASSGENTGELFF. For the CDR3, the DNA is TGTGCCAGCAGCGGCGAGAACACCGGGGAGCTGTTTTTT.

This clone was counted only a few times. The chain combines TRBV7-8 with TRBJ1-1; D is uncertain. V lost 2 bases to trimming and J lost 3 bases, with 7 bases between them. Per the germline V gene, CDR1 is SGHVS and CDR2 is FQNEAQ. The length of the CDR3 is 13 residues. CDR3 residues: CASSLQVYTEAFF. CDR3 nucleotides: TGTGCCAGCAGCTTACAGGTGTACACTGAAGCTTTCTTT.